This T cell receptor beta chain is from a study of blood T cells in healthy people across ages. Broader study findings: The study could not conclusively compare naive and antigen-experienced cells, given its unsorted PBMCs. Investigators viewed diversity estimates from one million T cells as underestimates, the study reported.

This CDR3 has 17 amino acids. Per germline, CDR1 SGHRS and CDR2 YFSETQ. V lost 4 bases and J lost 2, with 22 bases in between. Primers used in a second PCR of roughly 6 to 11 cycles were a sample-barcoded 5' primer and a J-beta primer mix. TCRdb called the 5' RACE reads again in MiXCR, with one record for every CDR3 protein. The data contain about 1.4 million distinct CDR3 sequences, almost 60% of them seen just once; the ten biggest clones take up 5.5% to 8%. Each donor was a healthy Caucasian individual from Russia, aged about 6 to 90. As for this clonotype: As yet, its antigen is unknown.

This chain joins TRBV5-1 and TRBJ2-7; tentative D call: TRBD2 (5 bases). This TCR derives from a man between 18 and 35 years old in good health. Sequencing used blood. The CDR3 bases are TGCGCCAGCAGCCCGCTTGCCCTCGGTACCGGGACCTACGAGCAGTACTTC. It specifies CASSPLALGTGTYEQYF. Using reference TRBV5-1 and TRBJ2-7 for the parts outside the CDR3, the full variable domain is KAGVTQTPRYLIKTRGQQVTLSCSPISGHRSVSWYQQTPGQGLQFLFEYFSETQRNKGNFPGRFSGRQFSNSRSEMNVSTLELGDSALYLCASSPLALGTGTYEQYFGPGTRLTVT.